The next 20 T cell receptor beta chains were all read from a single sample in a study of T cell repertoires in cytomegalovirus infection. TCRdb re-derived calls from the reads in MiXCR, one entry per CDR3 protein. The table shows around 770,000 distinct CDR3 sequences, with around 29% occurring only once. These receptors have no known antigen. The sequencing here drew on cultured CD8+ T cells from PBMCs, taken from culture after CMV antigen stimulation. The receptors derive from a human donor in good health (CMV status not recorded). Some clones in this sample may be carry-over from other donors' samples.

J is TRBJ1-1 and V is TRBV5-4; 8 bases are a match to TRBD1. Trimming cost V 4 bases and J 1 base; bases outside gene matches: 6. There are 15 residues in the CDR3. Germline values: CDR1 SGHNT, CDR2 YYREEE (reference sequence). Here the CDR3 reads CASSEGQAQNTEAFF. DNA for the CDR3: TGTGCCAGCAGCGAGGGACAGGCCCAGAACACTGAAGCTTTCTTT.

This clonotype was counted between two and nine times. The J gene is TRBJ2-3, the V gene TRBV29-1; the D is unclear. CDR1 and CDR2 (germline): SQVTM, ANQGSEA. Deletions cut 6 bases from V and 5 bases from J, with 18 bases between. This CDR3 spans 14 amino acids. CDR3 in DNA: TGCAGCGTCTTGGTAGGCAGACTTAGAGATACGCAGTATTTT. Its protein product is CSVLVGRLRDTQYF.

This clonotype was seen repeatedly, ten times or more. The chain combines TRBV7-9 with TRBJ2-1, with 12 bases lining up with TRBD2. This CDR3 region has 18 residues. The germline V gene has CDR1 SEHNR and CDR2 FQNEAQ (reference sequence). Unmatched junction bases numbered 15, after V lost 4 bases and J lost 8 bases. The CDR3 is CASSSTSGGRPRTDEQFF. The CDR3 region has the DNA TGTGCCAGCAGCTCGACTAGCGGGGGCCGACCCCGTACGGATGAGCAGTTCTTC.

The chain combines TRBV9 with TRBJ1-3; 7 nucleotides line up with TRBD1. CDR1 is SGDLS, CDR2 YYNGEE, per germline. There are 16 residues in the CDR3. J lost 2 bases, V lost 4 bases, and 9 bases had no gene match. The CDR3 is CASSLPDRDPGNTIYF. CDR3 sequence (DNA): TGTGCCAGCAGCCTCCCCGACAGGGACCCTGGAAACACCATATATTTT.

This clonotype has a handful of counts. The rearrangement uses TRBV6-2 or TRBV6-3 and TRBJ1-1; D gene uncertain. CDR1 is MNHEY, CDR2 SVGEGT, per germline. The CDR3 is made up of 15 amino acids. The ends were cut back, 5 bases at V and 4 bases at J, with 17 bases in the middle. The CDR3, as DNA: TGTGCCAGCAGTCCCGAGGATGCGTGGGGCACTGAAGCTTTCTTT. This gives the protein CASSPEDAWGTEAFF.

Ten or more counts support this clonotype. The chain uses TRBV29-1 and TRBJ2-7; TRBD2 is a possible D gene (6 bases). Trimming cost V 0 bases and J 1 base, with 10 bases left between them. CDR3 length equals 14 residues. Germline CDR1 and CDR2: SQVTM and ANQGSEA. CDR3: CSVEDGGESYEQYF. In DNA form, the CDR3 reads TGCAGCGTTGAAGATGGCGGGGAGTCCTACGAGCAGTACTTC.

The CDR3: CASSLFGTLRDEQYV. Written as DNA, the CDR3 is TGTGCCAGCAGTCTCTTCGGGACTTTAAGGGATGAGCAGTACGTC. The chain combines TRBV28 with TRBJ2-7; the D gene is possibly TRBD2 (6 bases). Germline V gene data show CDR1 as MDHEN and CDR2 as SYDVKM. This CDR3 region has 15 residues. Trimming shortened V by 5 bases and J by 7 bases, and 21 bases separated the two germline ends.

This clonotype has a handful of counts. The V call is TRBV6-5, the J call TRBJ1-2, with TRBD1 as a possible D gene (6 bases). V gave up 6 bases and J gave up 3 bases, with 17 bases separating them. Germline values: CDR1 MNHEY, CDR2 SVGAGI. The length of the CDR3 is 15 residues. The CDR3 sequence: CASRIGTWRDYGYTF. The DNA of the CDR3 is TGTGCCAGCAGGATTGGGACATGGAGGGACTATGGCTACACCTTC.

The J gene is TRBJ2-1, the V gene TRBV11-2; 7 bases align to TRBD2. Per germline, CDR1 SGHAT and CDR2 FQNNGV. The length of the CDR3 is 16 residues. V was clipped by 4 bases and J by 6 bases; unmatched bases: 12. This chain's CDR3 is CASSSWASGFSNEQFF. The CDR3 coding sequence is TGTGCCAGCAGCTCGTGGGCTAGCGGTTTTAGCAATGAGCAGTTCTTC. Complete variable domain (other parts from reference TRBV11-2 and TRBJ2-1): EAGVAQSPRYKIIEKRQSVAFWCNPISGHATLYWYQQILGQGPKLLIQFQNNGVVDDSQLPKDRFSAERLKGVDSTLKIQPAKLEDSAVYLCASSSWASGFSNEQFFGPGTRLTVL.

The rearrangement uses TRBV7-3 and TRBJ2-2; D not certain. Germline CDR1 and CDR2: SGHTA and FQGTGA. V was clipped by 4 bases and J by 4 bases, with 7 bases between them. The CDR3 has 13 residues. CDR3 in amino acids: CASSSETTGELFF. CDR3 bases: TGTGCCAGCAGCTCCGAAACCACCGGGGAGCTGTTTTTT.

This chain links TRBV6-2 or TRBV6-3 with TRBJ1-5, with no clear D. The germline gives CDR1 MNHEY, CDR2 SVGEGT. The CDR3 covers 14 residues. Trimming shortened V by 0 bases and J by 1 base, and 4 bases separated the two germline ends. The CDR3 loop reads CASSYSLSNQPQHF. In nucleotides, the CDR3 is TGTGCCAGCAGTTACTCATTGAGCAATCAGCCCCAGCATTTT.

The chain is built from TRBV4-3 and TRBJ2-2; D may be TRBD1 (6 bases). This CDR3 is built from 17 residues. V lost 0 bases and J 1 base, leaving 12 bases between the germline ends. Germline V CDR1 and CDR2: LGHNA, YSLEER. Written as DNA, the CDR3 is TGCGCCAGCAGCCAAGATTCGATGACAGGGAACACCGGGGAGCTGTTTTTT. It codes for CASSQDSMTGNTGELFF.

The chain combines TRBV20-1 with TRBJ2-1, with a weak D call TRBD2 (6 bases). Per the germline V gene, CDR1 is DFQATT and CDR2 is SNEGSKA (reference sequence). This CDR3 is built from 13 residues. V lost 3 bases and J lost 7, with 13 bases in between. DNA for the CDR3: TGCAGTGCTAGGGGTCGGGGGAGGAATGAGCAGTTCTTC. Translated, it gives CSARGRGRNEQFF.

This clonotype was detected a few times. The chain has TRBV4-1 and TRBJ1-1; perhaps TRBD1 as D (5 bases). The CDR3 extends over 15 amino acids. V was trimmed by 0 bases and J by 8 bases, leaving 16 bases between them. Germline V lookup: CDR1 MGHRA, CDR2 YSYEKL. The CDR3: CASSQEGGRQPEAFF. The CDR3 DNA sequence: TGCGCCAGCAGCCAAGAAGGAGGTCGACAGCCCGAAGCTTTCTTT.

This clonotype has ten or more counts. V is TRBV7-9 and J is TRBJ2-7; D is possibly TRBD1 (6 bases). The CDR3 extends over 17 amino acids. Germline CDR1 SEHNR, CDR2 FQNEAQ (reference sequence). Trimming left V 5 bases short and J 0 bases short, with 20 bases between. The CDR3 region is CASSHFPGQRSSYEQYF. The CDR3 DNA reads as TGTGCCAGCAGCCACTTCCCCGGACAGCGCAGCTCCTACGAGCAGTACTTC.

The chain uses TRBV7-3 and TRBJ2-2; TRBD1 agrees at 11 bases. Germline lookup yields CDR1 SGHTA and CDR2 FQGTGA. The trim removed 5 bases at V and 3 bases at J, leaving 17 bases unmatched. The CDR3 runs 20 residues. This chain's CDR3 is CASSPLPGTGGKRDTGELFF. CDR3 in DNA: TGTGCCAGCAGCCCCTTACCCGGGACAGGGGGGAAGCGAGACACCGGGGAGCTGTTTTTT.

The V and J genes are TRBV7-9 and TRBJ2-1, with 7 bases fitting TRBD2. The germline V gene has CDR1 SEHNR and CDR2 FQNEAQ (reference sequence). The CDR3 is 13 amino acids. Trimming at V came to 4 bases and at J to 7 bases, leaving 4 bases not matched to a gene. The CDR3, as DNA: TGTGCCAGCAGCTGGGGGGGGTCGAATGAGCAGTTCTTC. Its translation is CASSWGGSNEQFF.

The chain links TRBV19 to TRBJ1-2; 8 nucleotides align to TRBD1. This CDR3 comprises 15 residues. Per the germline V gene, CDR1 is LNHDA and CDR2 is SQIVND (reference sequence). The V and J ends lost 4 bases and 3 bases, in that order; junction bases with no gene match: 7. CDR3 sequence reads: CASSTEGQGHYGYTF. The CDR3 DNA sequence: TGTGCCAGTAGTACCGAAGGACAGGGCCACTATGGCTACACCTTC. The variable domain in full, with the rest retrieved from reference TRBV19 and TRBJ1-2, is DGGITQSPKYLFRKEGQNVTLSCEQNLNHDAMYWYRQDPGQGLRLIYYSQIVNDFQKGDIAEGYSVSREKKESFPLTVTSAQKNPTAFYLCASSTEGQGHYGYTFGSGTRLTVV.

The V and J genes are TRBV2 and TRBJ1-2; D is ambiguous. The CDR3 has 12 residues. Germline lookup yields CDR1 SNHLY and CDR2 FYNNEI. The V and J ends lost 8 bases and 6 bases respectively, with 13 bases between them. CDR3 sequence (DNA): TGTGCCAGCCCGACTCCTAGGCATGGCTACACCTTC. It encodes CASPTPRHGYTF. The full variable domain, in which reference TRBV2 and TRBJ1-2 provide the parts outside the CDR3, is EPEVTQTPSHQVTQMGQEVILRCVPISNHLYFYWYRQILGQKVEFLVSFYNNEISEKSEIFDDQFSVERPDGSNFTLKIRSTKLEDSAMYFCASPTPRHGYTFGSGTRLTVV.

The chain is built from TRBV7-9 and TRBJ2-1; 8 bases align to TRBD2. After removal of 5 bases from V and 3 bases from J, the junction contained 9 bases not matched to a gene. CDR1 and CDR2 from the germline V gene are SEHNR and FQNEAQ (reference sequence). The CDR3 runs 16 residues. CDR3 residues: CASSIGSSGFYNEQFF. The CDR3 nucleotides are TGTGCCAGCAGCATAGGGTCTAGCGGGTTCTACAATGAGCAGTTCTTC.